These T cell receptor beta chains were read from a single sample in a study of cytomegalovirus exposure and HLA in healthy donors. Sequencing was performed with immunoSEQ multiplex PCR; in TCRdb, only in-frame clones are kept and a portion is missing. Of 150,000 to 200,000 clones in the sample, roughly 80% were seen once. The sequenced sample was PBMCs. These receptors came from a man aged 30-40 years in good health and CMV-seronegative. CDR3s include the opening cysteine and the closing phenylalanine or tryptophan. A D gene is named only where the DNA matches it firmly. The size entry is marked missing in some rows and otherwise reads once, few, many or a size class.

CDR3 DNA,CDR3 protein,J gene,clone size,D gene,V gene
TGTGCCAGTAGTGGGAGCTCCTACAATGAGCAGTTCTTC,CASSGSSYNEQFF,TRBJ2-1,-,-,TRBV19
TGTGCCAGCAGTTTGAGTAGCGGGGGCTCCTACGAGCAGTACTTC,CASSLSSGGSYEQYF,TRBJ2-7,-,TRBD2,TRBV28
TGTGCCAGCTCACCAGAGGGACTGGGCAATCAGCCCCAGCATTTT,CASSPEGLGNQPQHF,TRBJ1-5,-,-,TRBV18
TGCGCCAGCAGCCAGCAACAGGGGGCAAGGTCTGGAAACACCATATATTTT,CASSQQQGARSGNTIYF,TRBJ1-3,-,TRBD1,TRBV4-3
TGTGCCAGCAGCTTAGTCTCAGGGGGACGCTCCTACAATGAGCAGTTCTTC,CASSLVSGGRSYNEQFF,TRBJ2-1,once,TRBD1,TRBV7-6
TGTGCCAGTAATGCCGGGACAGGGGGTTACGAGCAGTACTTC,CASNAGTGGYEQYF,TRBJ2-7,-,TRBD1,TRBV19
TGTGCCAGCAGCCCGCCGGGACAGAAGAGCACTGAAGCTTTCTTT,CASSPPGQKSTEAFF,TRBJ1-1,-,-,TRBV21-1
TGTGCCACCAGCAGAGAAAGCCACGCCTCGACACCCCTCCACTTT,CATSRESHASTPLHF,TRBJ1-6,-,-,TRBV15
TGTGCCAGCAGCTTCGGCGGCGAGCAGTACTTC,CASSFGGEQYF,TRBJ2-7,once,-,TRBV7-9
TGTGCCAGCAGCCCCCCAGGGACATTTGGCTACACCTTC,CASSPPGTFGYTF,TRBJ1-2,-,-,TRBV6-5
TGCAGCTCCAGGGTTGGAAACACCATATATTTT,CSSRVGNTIYF,TRBJ1-3,-,-,TRBV29-1
TGTGCCAGCAGTTACTCGGACACTTCACCCCTCCACTTT,CASSYSDTSPLHF,TRBJ1-6,-,-,TRBV6-5
TGTGCCAGCAGCCTGGACAGGCTGAATGAAAAACTGTTTTTT,CASSLDRLNEKLFF,TRBJ1-4,-,TRBD1,TRBV7-2
TGTGCCAGCAGCTACCGACTAGCCGGGGAGCTGTTTTTT,CASSYRLAGELFF,TRBJ2-2,-,-,TRBV9
TGTGCCAGCTCACCTTTACGAGATCAGCCCCAGCATTTT,CASSPLRDQPQHF,TRBJ1-5,once,-,TRBV18
TGCGCCAGCAGCCAAGAAAGAAATCCGACTAAGGGTCCCAGCTCCTACGAGCAGTACTTC,CASSQERNPTKGPSSYEQYF,TRBJ2-7,-,-,TRBV4-1
TGCAGCGGTTGGAGGCCCTCCTACAATGAGCAGTTCTTC,CSGWRPSYNEQFF,TRBJ2-1,-,-,TRBV29-1
TGTGCCAGCAGTCCAGGACAGGGTGGTGGCTACACCTTC,CASSPGQGGGYTF,TRBJ1-2,-,TRBD1,TRBV6-5
TGCGCCAGCAGCCTGACCGGGACAGCAAACTACGAGCAGTACTTC,CASSLTGTANYEQYF,TRBJ2-7,few,TRBD1,TRBV5-1
TGTGCCAGCAGCCGCCGGGCGGCGGGGGGTCCCTCCTACGAGCAGTACTTC,CASSRRAAGGPSYEQYF,TRBJ2-7,-,TRBD2,TRBV7-9
TGTGCCAGCAGCGTCGGCGGGAGTGGGTACGAGCAGTACTTC,CASSVGGSGYEQYF,TRBJ2-7,-,TRBD2,TRBV9
TGCAGCGTACAGGACAGGAACACTGAAGCTTTCTTT,CSVQDRNTEAFF,TRBJ1-1,-,-,TRBV29-1
TGTGCCAGCAGCTTAGGCACAGGAAATTCTGGAAACACCATATATTTT,CASSLGTGNSGNTIYF,TRBJ1-3,-,-,TRBV7-6
TGTGCCAGTAGTGCCCGACAGGGAGGCCAGCCCCAGCATTTT,CASSARQGGQPQHF,TRBJ1-5,-,TRBD1,TRBV19
TGTGCCAGCAGGAGGGGAGGACTAGAGCTAGCCAAAAACATTCAGTACTTC,CASRRGGLELAKNIQYF,TRBJ2-4,-,TRBD2,TRBV2
TGTGCCAGCAGCAAAGACCCGGGCTACGAGCAGTACTTC,CASSKDPGYEQYF,TRBJ2-7,-,-,TRBV21-1
TGTGCCAGCAGCCTCGACAGGGTAAGCGAGCAGTACTTC,CASSLDRVSEQYF,TRBJ2-7,-,TRBD1,TRBV28
TGTGCCAGCAGCCCCTCAGAGACCCAGTACTTC,CASSPSETQYF,TRBJ2-5,-,-,TRBV7-9
TGTGCCGGCAGAGCACGGCGGGCGAGCACAGATACGCAGTATTTT,CAGRARRASTDTQYF,TRBJ2-3,-,-,TRBV6-1
TGTGCCAGCAGCTTGGTGGCAGGAACATGGTTCTTC,CASSLVAGTWFF,TRBJ2-1,-,-,TRBV5-6
TGTGCCAGCAGTGAACCTGGGACAGTCCAAGAGACCCAGTACTTC,CASSEPGTVQETQYF,TRBJ2-5,-,TRBD1,TRBV6-1
TGCAGCGTTGAAACAGGGACGGATGGCTACACCTTC,CSVETGTDGYTF,TRBJ1-2,-,-,TRBV29-1
TGTGCCAGCATCACCGGGGGCGGGAGTCCTGGAAACACCATATATTTT,CASITGGGSPGNTIYF,TRBJ1-3,-,-,TRBV28
TGTGCCAGCAGCATAGGACAGGAACCCGGAGGCTACACCTTC,CASSIGQEPGGYTF,TRBJ1-2,-,TRBD1,TRBV5-5
TGCAGCGTTGAAACAGGGGATTCCTACGAGCAGTACTTC,CSVETGDSYEQYF,TRBJ2-7,-,TRBD1,TRBV29-1
TGTGCCTGGAGTCAGGCAGTGAACACTGAAGCTTTCTTT,CAWSQAVNTEAFF,TRBJ1-1,-,-,TRBV30
TGTGCCAGCGAATCGACAGGGTGGTATGGCTACACCTTC,CASESTGWYGYTF,TRBJ1-2,-,TRBD1,TRBV2
TGTGCCAGCAGCCTGGTATTCTTTGACAGGGTAGGCTCACCCCTCCACTTT,CASSLVFFDRVGSPLHF,TRBJ1-6,-,TRBD1,TRBV5-6
TGTGCCAGCAACTCGCAGGGGCGAACGCGGGATGGCTACACCTTC,CASNSQGRTRDGYTF,TRBJ1-2,-,-,TRBV27
TGCAGCGTTGGCGGACTCACGAACACCGGGGAGCTGTTTTTT,CSVGGLTNTGELFF,TRBJ2-2,few,-,TRBV29-1
TGTGCCAGCAGCTTACAACAGGGGTCCCTGGGGGAGCAGTACTTC,CASSLQQGSLGEQYF,TRBJ2-7,-,TRBD1,TRBV7-2
TGTGCCAGCAGCTTATTAGCCGGGGGGGATACGCAGTATTTT,CASSLLAGGDTQYF,TRBJ2-3,-,TRBD2,TRBV11-1
TGTGCCAGCGGGGACAGCTTCACAGATATGCAGTATTTT,CASGDSFTDMQYF,TRBJ2-3,-,TRBD1,TRBV27
TGTGCCAGCAGTTTGGTCAGAAGCTCCTACGAGCAGTACTTC,CASSLVRSSYEQYF,TRBJ2-7,-,-,TRBV28
TGCGCCAGCAGCTCGCAGGGTATACCCTTCTATGGCTACACCTTC,CASSSQGIPFYGYTF,TRBJ1-2,few,-,TRBV4-1
TGTGCCAGCAGTGGAGGGGTGCCTGACGAACAAGAGACCCAGTACTTC,CASSGGVPDEQETQYF,TRBJ2-5,-,-,TRBV28
TGTGCCAGCAGCTTACCCTCGGGGACAGGGGGAAGTGCTAACTATGGCTACACCTTC,CASSLPSGTGGSANYGYTF,TRBJ1-2,-,TRBD1,TRBV7-9
TGTGCCATCAGGCGACAGGGGATTTCCCCTGGAAACACCATATATTTT,CAIRRQGISPGNTIYF,TRBJ1-3,-,TRBD1,TRBV10-3